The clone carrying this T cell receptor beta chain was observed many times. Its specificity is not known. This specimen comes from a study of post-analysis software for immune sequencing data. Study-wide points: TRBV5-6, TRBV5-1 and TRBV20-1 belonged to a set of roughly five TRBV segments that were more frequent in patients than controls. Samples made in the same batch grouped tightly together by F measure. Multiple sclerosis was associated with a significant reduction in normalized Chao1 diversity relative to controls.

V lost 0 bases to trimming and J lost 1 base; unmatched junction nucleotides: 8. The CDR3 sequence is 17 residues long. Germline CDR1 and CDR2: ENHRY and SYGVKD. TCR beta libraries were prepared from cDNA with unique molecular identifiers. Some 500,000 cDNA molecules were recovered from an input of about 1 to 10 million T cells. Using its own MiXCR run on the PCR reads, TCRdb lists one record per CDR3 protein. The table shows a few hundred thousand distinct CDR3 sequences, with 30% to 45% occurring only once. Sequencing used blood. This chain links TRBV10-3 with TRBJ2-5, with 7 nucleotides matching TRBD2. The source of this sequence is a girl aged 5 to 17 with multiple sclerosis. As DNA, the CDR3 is TGTGCCATCAGTGAGTCGACTTGGGCTAGCGGCCAAGAGACCCAGTACTTC. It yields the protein CAISESTWASGQETQYF.